The 2 T cell receptor beta chains in this list originate from one sample, sequenced in a study of T-cell reconstitution after alpha-beta-depleted transplantation in children. Molecular barcoding with unique molecular identifiers was used for the TCRbeta library. Each CDR3 protein gets one entry after TCRdb re-called the PCR reads with MiXCR. The table shows 350,000 to 400,000 distinct CDR3 sequences, with more than 10% occurring only once. The sequencing here drew on PBMCs, taken from the stem cell graft. These receptors originate from a human donor who donated a stem cell graft to a child with Fanconi anemia.

This clonotype was counted between two and nine times. This chain connects TRBV5-1 to TRBJ2-3; D is perhaps TRBD1 or TRBD2 (6 bases each). V lost 4 bases and J lost 4, with 19 bases in between. Germline V gene sequence: CDR1 SGHRS, CDR2 YFSETQ. CDR3 length equals 16 residues. Here the CDR3 reads CASSLEMGGWADTQYF. For the CDR3, the DNA is TGCGCCAGCAGCCTGGAAATGGGGGGCTGGGCAGATACGCAGTATTTT.

The J gene is TRBJ1-1, the V gene TRBV12-3 or TRBV12-4, with D possibly matching TRBD1 (5 bases). This CDR3 has 13 residues. V was cut by 6 bases and J by 11 bases, with 19 bases left in between. The CDR3: CASSPSGTGGAFF. DNA for the CDR3: TGTGCCAGCAGCCCGTCCGGGACCGGGGGTGCTTTCTTT.